Detailed here is one T cell receptor (beta chain). The method was immunoSEQ multiplex PCR; TCRdb's version includes in-frame clones alone and lacks a portion of them. The table has tens of thousands of clones, 95% to 98% seen once. The data were taken from a study of cytomegalovirus exposure and HLA in healthy donors. Trimming took 0 bases from V and 6 from J, leaving 11 bases between them. CDR3 length: 14 residues. Germline CDR1 reads LNHDA; CDR2 reads SQIVND (reference sequence). Sequenced sample: PBMCs. This sequence originates from a man between 18 and 35 years old in good health and CMV-seronegative. V usage is TRBV19 and J usage is TRBJ1-2; D is uncertain. This chain's CDR3 is CASSIDLAPDGYTF. In nucleotides, the CDR3 is TGTGCCAGTAGTATAGATCTCGCCCCAGATGGCTACACCTTC.